The 26 T cell receptor beta chains presented below share a single source sample, sequenced in a study of T cell changes during pregnancy in multiple sclerosis. The method was immunoSEQ multiplex PCR; TCRdb's version includes in-frame clones alone and lacks a portion of them. The profile shows roughly 70,000 clones, approximately 92% of them singletons. The specimen comprised peripheral blood, sampled in the third trimester of pregnancy. The source is a female donor in good health, enrolled as a control in a pregnancy study.

This chain joins TRBV7-2 and TRBJ2-7; a possible D gene is TRBD1 (5 bases). The CDR3 sequence is 13 residues long. The germline V gene encodes CDR1 SGHTA and CDR2 FQGNSA. V lost 2 bases and J lost 3, with 8 bases in between. CDR3 sequence (DNA): TGTGCCAGCAGCTTAACCCAGGGCTACGAGCAGTACTTC. Its protein is CASSLTQGYEQYF.

V usage is TRBV12-5 and J usage is TRBJ2-1; 7 positions agree with TRBD2. V gave up 1 base and J gave up 5 bases; unmatched junction bases: 5. Looked up from germline, CDR1 is LGHNT and CDR2 is FRNRAP. The CDR3 is 15 amino acids. The CDR3 reads CASGLGGRENNEQFF. CDR3 coding DNA: TGTGCTAGTGGTTTGGGCGGGAGAGAAAACAATGAGCAGTTCTTC.

The chain has TRBV9 and TRBJ2-5; 14 nucleotides align to TRBD2. Germline V lookup: CDR1 SGDLS, CDR2 YYNGEE. CDR3 size: 16 residues. Unmatched junction bases numbered 7, after V lost 4 bases and J lost 5 bases. CDR3 residues: CASSPGTSGSFETQYF. The CDR3 coding sequence is TGTGCCAGCAGCCCTGGGACTAGCGGGAGTTTTGAGACCCAGTACTTC.

The rearrangement joins TRBV18 to TRBJ2-1, with D possibly being TRBD1 (5 bases). CDR3 length: 15 residues. V lost 4 bases and J lost 2, with 12 bases in between. Germline CDR1 KGHSH, CDR2 LQKENI. CDR3 DNA: TGTGCCAGCTCACGGGCAGGGAACACCTACAATGAGCAGTTCTTC. This codes for CASSRAGNTYNEQFF. Complete variable domain (other parts from reference TRBV18 and TRBJ2-1): NAGVMQNPRHLVRRRGQEARLRCSPMKGHSHVYWYRQLPEEGLKFMVYLQKENIIDESGMPKERFSAEFPKEGPSILRIQQVVRGDSAAYFCASSRAGNTYNEQFFGPGTRLTVL.

The chain uses TRBV5-8 and TRBJ1-2; no firm D call. The CDR3 contains 14 residues. The germline V gene encodes CDR1 SGHTS and CDR2 YDEGEE. V was trimmed by 2 bases and J by 4 bases, leaving 12 bases between them. The CDR3 loop is CASSFSGNPYGYTF. CDR3 sequence (DNA): TGTGCCAGCAGCTTTAGCGGCAACCCCTATGGCTACACCTTC.

V gene TRBV11-3 combines with J gene TRBJ2-3; TRBD1 might be the D (5 bases). The germline V gene encodes CDR1 SGHNT and CDR2 YENEEA. V was trimmed by 5 bases and J by 5 bases, leaving 11 bases between them. The CDR3 extends over 13 amino acids. The CDR3 coding sequence is TGTGCCAGCAGCGTGGTTAGGGGAGATACGCAGTATTTT. Translating gives CASSVVRGDTQYF.

The chain has TRBV6-5 and TRBJ2-3, with 8 bases matching TRBD2. Trimming cost V 5 bases and J 3 bases; bases outside gene matches: 1. CDR1 and CDR2 (germline): MNHEY, SVGAGI. The CDR3 is 13 residues long. The CDR3 bases are TGTGCCAGCAGTAGCGGGGGAACAGATACGCAGTATTTT. Amino acid sequence: CASSSGGTDTQYF.

This chain uses TRBV7-7 with TRBJ2-6, with a tentative D call TRBD2 (5 bases). Looked up from germline, CDR1 is SSHAT and CDR2 is FNYEAQ (reference sequence). The CDR3 consists of 16 residues. V lost 1 base and J lost 0, with 7 bases in between. CDR3 protein: CASSLGGSSGANVLTF. In DNA form, the CDR3 reads TGTGCCAGCAGCTTAGGAGGGTCCTCTGGGGCCAACGTCCTGACTTTC.

V usage is TRBV6-5 and J usage is TRBJ1-4, with D maybe TRBD1 (6 bases). CDR1 is MNHEY, CDR2 SVGAGI, per germline. V dropped 3 bases and J dropped 8 bases, with 19 bases sitting between them. The length of the CDR3 is 16 residues. CDR3 protein: CASSYYGDRREEKLFF. CDR3 DNA: TGTGCCAGCAGTTATTATGGAGACAGGCGGGAGGAAAAACTGTTTTTT.

The gene calls are TRBV15 and TRBJ1-1, with D possibly being TRBD1 (5 bases). This CDR3 has 19 residues. CDR1 and CDR2 from the germline V gene are LNHNV and YYDKDF (reference sequence). Trimming shortened V by 0 bases and J by 6 bases, and 26 bases separated the two germline ends. The CDR3 spells CATSRDGRGYRWGTAEAFF. In DNA, the CDR3 is TGTGCCACCAGCAGAGATGGACGGGGGTACCGATGGGGTACGGCTGAAGCTTTCTTT.

V usage is TRBV28 and J usage is TRBJ1-6, with D possibly TRBD1 on 5 matching bases. V lost 3 bases, J lost 7 bases, and 10 bases lay in between. Germline V gives CDR1 MDHEN, CDR2 SYDVKM. The CDR3 totals 14 residues. The CDR3 region has the DNA TGTGCCAGCAGTTTGGGGGGTCTGAATTCACCCCTCCACTTT. It is translated as CASSLGGLNSPLHF.

The gene calls are TRBV5-1 and TRBJ1-1, with 7 nucleotides matching TRBD1. The J segment lost 6 bases and the V segment lost 6 bases, leaving 11 bases of the junction unmatched. The CDR3 length is 14 residues. CDR1 is SGHRS and CDR2 is YFSETQ in the germline V gene. This chain's CDR3 is CASTMGQGVAEAFF. The CDR3 region has the DNA TGCGCCAGCACGATGGGGCAGGGGGTCGCTGAAGCTTTCTTT.

The V gene is TRBV21-1, the J gene TRBJ1-1; the table's D call, TRBD1, has no DNA check behind it. TRBV21-1 is a documented pseudogene. The length of the CDR3 is 19 residues. DNA of the CDR3: TGTGCCACCCCATTGGCCGGACAGGGGAAGAGGGAAGTCGGTTTTGAAGCTTTCTTT. Amino acids: CATPLAGQGKREVGFEAFF.

The chain recombines TRBV18 with TRBJ2-7; the D is unclear. Germline V lookup: CDR1 KGHSH, CDR2 LQKENI. V lost 7 bases, J lost 2 bases, and 9 bases lay in between. The CDR3 contains 12 residues. DNA of the CDR3: TGTGCCAGCTTTTCCGACACCTACGAGCAGTACTTC. It is translated as CASFSDTYEQYF.

This clone has a single count. This chain uses TRBV2 with TRBJ2-4, with D uncertain. CDR3 size: 14 residues. The germline V gene encodes CDR1 SNHLY and CDR2 FYNNEI. Trimming took 8 bases from V and 0 from J, leaving 11 bases between them. The CDR3 here is CASGRNLAKNIQYF. The CDR3 DNA follows: TGTGCCAGCGGTAGAAATCTAGCCAAAAACATTCAGTACTTC. Full variable domain (outside the CDR3, taken from reference TRBV2 and TRBJ2-4): EPEVTQTPSHQVTQMGQEVILRCVPISNHLYFYWYRQILGQKVEFLVSFYNNEISEKSEIFDDQFSVERPDGSNFTLKIRSTKLEDSAMYFCASGRNLAKNIQYFGAGTRLSVL.

The chain has TRBV5-1 and TRBJ2-1; 12 bases are shared with TRBD2. The V gene's germline CDR1 is SGHRS and CDR2 YFSETQ. The CDR3 runs to 17 residues. V was clipped by 0 bases and J by 2 bases; unmatched bases: 3. CDR3 nucleotide sequence: TGCGCCAGCAGCTTGGGCTCTAGCGGGGGGGCCTACAATGAGCAGTTCTTC. It yields the protein CASSLGSSGGAYNEQFF.

The gene calls are TRBV7-2 and TRBJ2-7, with D possibly TRBD1 on 8 matching bases. The CDR3 loop spans 15 amino acids. The germline V gene encodes CDR1 SGHTA and CDR2 FQGNSA. The ends were cut back, 5 bases at V and 3 bases at J, with 17 bases in the middle. The CDR3 here is CASSLYSGTGYEQYF. CDR3 in DNA: TGTGCCAGCAGCCTCTACAGCGGGACAGGCTACGAGCAGTACTTC.

This chain links TRBV2 with TRBJ2-7; D is unclear. Trimming pared 2 bases from V and 3 bases from J, leaving 5 bases between. Germline CDR1 reads SNHLY; CDR2 reads FYNNEI. This CDR3 contains 12 residues. CDR3 region: CASSESIYEQYF. CDR3 nucleotide sequence: TGTGCCAGCAGTGAAAGCATCTACGAGCAGTACTTC.

This clone appeared a single time. Other DNA sequences in this sample translate to the same CDR3. V gene TRBV7-6 combines with J gene TRBJ2-7; perhaps TRBD1 as D (6 bases). The CDR3 runs to 13 residues. V was pared by 3 bases and J by 0 bases, with 6 bases between. The germline gives CDR1 SGHVS, CDR2 FNYEAQ. CDR3 amino acids: CASSLDSSYEQYF. CDR3 nucleotides: TGTGCCAGCAGCTTGGACAGCTCCTACGAGCAGTACTTC.

This chain connects TRBV5-1 to TRBJ1-1, with D unresolved. CDR1 and CDR2 from the germline V gene are SGHRS and YFSETQ. V dropped 4 bases and J dropped 0 bases, with 16 bases sitting between them. This CDR3 spans 16 amino acids. This chain's CDR3 is CASSPRRRGVNTEAFF. The CDR3 coding sequence is TGCGCCAGCAGCCCTCGCCGGCGAGGCGTGAACACTGAAGCTTTCTTT.

CDR3 amino acids: CASSPHQASANYGYTF. As DNA, the CDR3 is TGTGCCAGCAGCCCACACCAGGCTTCAGCTAACTATGGCTACACCTTC. The chain couples TRBV11-3 to TRBJ1-2; the D is unclear. V was clipped by 5 bases and J by 0 bases, with 16 bases between them. Germline V gene lookup returns CDR1 SGHNT and CDR2 YENEEA. The CDR3 covers 16 residues. Complete variable domain (other parts from reference TRBV11-3 and TRBJ1-2): EAGVVQSPRYKIIEKKQPVAFWCNPISGHNTLYWYLQNLGQGPELLIRYENEEAVDDSQLPKDRFSAERLKGVDSTLKIQPAELGDSAVYLCASSPHQASANYGYTFGSGTRLTVV.

This clone showed up many times. The genes are TRBV4-2 and TRBJ1-6, with 9 bases that match TRBD1. This CDR3 has 16 residues. J lost 9 bases, V lost 0 bases, and 6 bases had no gene match. Germline lookup yields CDR1 LGHNA and CDR2 YNFKEQ. Here the CDR3 DNA reads TGTGCCAGCAGCCAAGATCTGGGACAGGGCTCTTCACCCCTCCACTTT. Amino acid sequence: CASSQDLGQGSSPLHF.

V usage is TRBV5-1 and J usage is TRBJ2-1, with TRBD2 identical over 11 bases. This CDR3 has 16 amino acids. V dropped 7 bases and J dropped 5; count of bases not matched to a gene: 11. CDR1 SGHRS and CDR2 YFSETQ come from the germline V gene. Here the CDR3 reads CASVGEGLAVDNEQFF. The CDR3 bases are TGCGCCAGCGTAGGGGAGGGACTAGCGGTAGACAATGAGCAGTTCTTC.

The V call is TRBV5-5, the J call TRBJ1-6; TRBD1 agrees at 7 bases. Trimming removed 1 base from V and 4 bases from J; junction bases left unmatched: 5. Germline V CDR1 and CDR2: SGHKS, YYEKEE (reference sequence). The CDR3 is 16 amino acids. The CDR3 coding sequence is TGTGCCAGCAGCTTGCAAGGGGGCTCGTATAATTCACCCCTCCACTTT. As protein: CASSLQGGSYNSPLHF.

This chain uses TRBV30 with TRBJ2-5, with D unresolved. The V and J ends lost 2 bases and 5 bases respectively, with 15 bases between them. Germline CDR1 reads GTSNPN; CDR2 reads SVGIG (reference sequence). CDR3 length: 14 amino acids. This CDR3 reads CAWSQSDTRETQYF. The DNA of the CDR3 is TGTGCCTGGAGTCAGTCTGACACAAGGGAGACCCAGTACTTC. Together with reference TRBV30 and TRBJ2-5, the CDR3 gives the full variable domain: SQTIHQWPATLVQPVGSPLSLECTVEGTSNPNLYWYRQAAGRGLQLLFYSVGIGQISSEVPQNLSASRPQDRQFILSSKKLLLSDSGFYLCAWSQSDTRETQYFGPGTRLLVL.

V gene TRBV28 combines with J gene TRBJ2-7, with TRBD2 identical over 8 bases. CDR3 length: 15 amino acids. CDR1 and CDR2 (germline): MDHEN, SYDVKM. Losses at the gene ends were 5 bases for V and 2 bases for J; bases not matched to a gene: 8. For the CDR3, the DNA is TGTGCCAGCAGTCTCCTAGCGGGCCTGGCCTACGAGCAGTACTTC. Residues: CASSLLAGLAYEQYF.